A selection of T cell receptor beta chains follows, all from one sample in a study of human versus mouse CDR3 diversity and MHC coevolution. Measured with immunoSEQ multiplex PCR; TCRdb has only the in-frame clones, and not every one. The sample lists about 81,000 clones; 80% to 95% were seen once. Sequencing used naive CD4+ T cells from blood. The origin of the receptors is a person aged 30-69 years in good health. The CDR3 runs from the conserved cysteine through the conserved F or W. The D gene is left open where the match is weak.

D	V	J	CDR3
-	TRBV5-8	TRBJ1-1	CASSLMAGRPEAFF
-	TRBV21-1	TRBJ2-2	CASTPGLAGEGNTGELFF
-	TRBV9	TRBJ1-6	CASSVEQHYNSPLHF
TRBD2	TRBV4-2	TRBJ2-3	CASSQFSGGNTDTQYF
TRBD1	TRBV5-7	TRBJ2-4	CASTLPRDRLAKNIQYF
-	TRBV14	TRBJ1-4	CASSQGQGLRLFF
-	TRBV6-5	TRBJ2-3	CASSSPSLADTQYF
TRBD1	TRBV7-9	TRBJ1-1	CASTGGTGGTEAFF
-	TRBV6-1	TRBJ1-2	CASKAGEKSNYGYTF
-	TRBV6-1	TRBJ1-6	CASSVVRGTDNSPLHF
TRBD2	TRBV12-5	TRBJ2-3	CASGLVSTIAGGQADTQYF
TRBD1	TRBV18	TRBJ2-7	CASSPDREYEQYF
TRBD1	TRBV11-3	TRBJ2-7	CASSSALDRGHEQYF
-	TRBV27	TRBJ2-3	CASSLKDRNTDTQYF
TRBD1	TRBV5-4	TRBJ1-2	CASSSTGDAYGYTF
-	TRBV6-5	TRBJ1-1	CASSDTLNTEAFF
-	TRBV19	TRBJ1-5	CASSIAPRGFGQPQHF
-	TRBV6-1	TRBJ1-3	CASSVDRSGNTIYF
TRBD1	TRBV19	TRBJ2-2	CASSVQGANTGELFF
-	TRBV7-9	TRBJ1-5	CASSQSSGFQPQHF
TRBD2	TRBV19	TRBJ2-1	CASSIGPAGAHSYNEQFF
-	TRBV18	TRBJ2-7	CASSPLGGEQYF
-	TRBV5-1	TRBJ1-1	CASSAGNTEAFF
TRBD1	TRBV10-3	TRBJ1-1	CASERTGANTEAFF
TRBD1	TRBV7-8	TRBJ2-7	CASRSDRGTYEQYF
TRBD1	TRBV5-6	TRBJ2-7	CASRLRGQGVVREQYF
-	TRBV6-5	TRBJ2-5	CASRQGGRETQYF